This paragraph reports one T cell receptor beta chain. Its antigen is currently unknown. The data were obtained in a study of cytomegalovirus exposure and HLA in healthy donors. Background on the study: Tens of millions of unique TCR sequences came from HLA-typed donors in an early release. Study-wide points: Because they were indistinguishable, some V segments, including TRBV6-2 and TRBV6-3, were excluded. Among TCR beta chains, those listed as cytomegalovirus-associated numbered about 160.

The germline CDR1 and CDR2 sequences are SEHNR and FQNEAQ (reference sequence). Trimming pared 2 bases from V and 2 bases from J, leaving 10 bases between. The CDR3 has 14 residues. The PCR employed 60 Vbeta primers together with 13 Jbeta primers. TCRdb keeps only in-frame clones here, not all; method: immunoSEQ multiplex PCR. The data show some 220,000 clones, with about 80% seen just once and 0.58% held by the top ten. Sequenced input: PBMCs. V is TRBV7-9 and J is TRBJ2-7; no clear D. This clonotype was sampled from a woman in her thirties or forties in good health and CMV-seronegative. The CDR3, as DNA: TGTGCCAGCAGCTTAAGTATGGGCACCTACGAGCAGTACTTC. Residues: CASSLSMGTYEQYF.